The source of this TCR beta chain is a study of identical twins. Study findings and constraints: Zero-insertion findings could be partly confounded by invariant cells (MAIT and iNKT cells).

Germline CDR1 SGHRS, CDR2 YFSETQ. The CDR3 is 14 amino acids. V was trimmed by 0 bases and J by 2 bases, leaving 6 bases between them. This clonotype turned up a few times. The target antigen is unknown. MiXCR was run by TCRdb on the 5' RACE reads, yielding one entry per CDR3 protein. The table records 200,000 to 250,000 distinct CDR3 sequences, approximately 12% of them present only once. Healthy Caucasian donors formed the entire cohort. These data also formed part of another study, on yellow fever vaccine responses in identical twins. That study reports: A vaccine T cell response that seemed partly convergent and partly personalized was reported in twins.

This TCR was sampled from a woman aged 18-35 years in good health. Specimen: memory (CD45RO+) T cells sorted from blood. The gene calls are TRBV5-1 and TRBJ1-3; D is undetermined. CDR3 amino acids: CASSLGRAGNTIYF. The CDR3, as DNA: TGCGCCAGCAGCTTGGGCCGGGCTGGAAACACCATATATTTT.